This TCR beta chain was recorded in a study of T-cell memory formation after mild COVID-19. TCRdb reanalysed the 5' RACE reads using MiXCR and keeps one entry per CDR3 protein. The table has roughly 100,000 distinct CDR3 sequences, 12% seen once. Germline values: CDR1 MGHRA, CDR2 YSYEKL. Trimming cost V 1 base and J 2 bases, with 8 bases left between them. The CDR3 covers 14 residues. V and J are TRBV4-1 and TRBJ1-1, with unresolved D. Sequencing input: PBMCs or a T cell subset sorted from them (not recorded which). The sequence was obtained from an adult woman who had mild COVID-19 (a few samples of this study predate the infection). Cell type and time point are not known. In DNA form, the CDR3 reads TGCGCCAGCAGCCAAGCCCCCAGCAACACTGAAGCTTTCTTT. Translating gives CASSQAPSNTEAFF.